This T cell receptor (beta chain) was obtained from a study of blood T cell repertoires in COVID-19. Background on the study: Samples representing acute and convalescent COVID-19 were sourced from the United States, Italy and Spain. Sources were T cells, B-cell-depleted T cells, or PBMCs; the material itself was cDNA or gDNA.

Seattle patient enrollment occurred during active infection, with longitudinal follow-up thereafter. Trimming pared 1 base from V and 1 base from J, leaving 7 bases between. The CDR3 loop spans 14 amino acids. The germline gives CDR1 LGHDT, CDR2 YNNKEL (reference sequence). Original processing methods: Reference gene primer amplification gave estimated nucleated cell counts. Using immunoSEQ multiplex PCR, the repertoire was profiled, and TCRdb retains in-frame clones only, with some absent. V, J and clone size reflect that table, while D and trimming were determined from the DNA. The table lists 150,000 to 200,000 clones, about 83% of them singletons.

The chain couples TRBV3-1 (or the pseudogene TRBV3-2) to TRBJ1-1; D uncertain. The specimen sequenced was peripheral blood. The sequence derives from a person between 65 and 79 years old with COVID-19, enrolled during active disease. In DNA form, the CDR3 reads TGTGCCAGCAGCCAAGTTCCAGGGAACACTGAAGCTTTCTTT. It specifies CASSQVPGNTEAFF.